This T cell receptor beta chain was sequenced during a study of blood T cell repertoires in COVID-19. Study background: Whether acute or convalescent, the COVID-19 samples came from the United States, Italy and Spain. T cells, B-cell-depleted T cells, or PBMCs supplied cDNA or gDNA.

As originally analysed: Cell counts per sample came from amplifying reference gene primers. Assay used: immunoSEQ multiplex PCR; TCRdb lists only in-frame clones, some missing. V and J calls and clone size are those listed in that table; D and trimming were worked out from the DNA. Of around 300,000 clones in the sample, approximately 90% were seen once. The material sequenced was peripheral blood. The sequence was collected from a man aged 18 to 30 with active or convalescent COVID-19.

The CDR3: CASTEGDATEAFF. CDR3 in DNA: TGCGCCAGCACCGAGGGGGATGCCACTGAAGCTTTCTTT. J is TRBJ1-1 and V is TRBV10-2; weak D call: TRBD1 (6 bases). The CDR3 loop spans 13 amino acids. CDR1 and CDR2 from the germline V gene are WSHSY and SAAADI. V was cut by 7 bases and J by 4 bases, with 13 bases left in between.